This T cell receptor (beta chain) is drawn from a study of T cell repertoires in cytomegalovirus infection. In the study overall: The authors relied on CMV epitopes, both recently identified HLA-C-restricted and well-studied HLA-B-restricted. From public TCR beta signatures came an indication of both CMV infection and matching HLA type.

The CDR3 consists of 14 residues. V lost 6 bases and J 3 bases, leaving 14 bases between the germline ends. General study results and limits: The response measured ex vivo was dominated by TCR beta clonotypes (HLA-C-restricted and CMV-specific).

A word on this clonotype: Its antigen is unknown.

Via MiXCR, TCRdb re-called the reads, giving one row per CDR3 protein. The table lists around 34,000 distinct CDR3 sequences, just over 50% of them singletons. Material: CD8+ T cells from cultured PBMCs, obtained from culture after CMV antigen stimulation. This TCR came from a human donor in good health (CMV status not recorded). Some clones in this sample may be carry-over from other donors' samples. V gene TRBV12-3 or TRBV12-4 combines with J gene TRBJ1-1; D is perhaps TRBD1 (5 bases). For the CDR3, the DNA is TGTGCCAGCAGCGACATACGGGGACACACTGAAGCTTTCTTT. Encoded protein: CASSDIRGHTEAFF.